This paragraph covers one T cell receptor beta chain sequence. The record originates from a study of blood T cell repertoires in COVID-19. Study as a whole: Sites in the United States, Italy and Spain provided acute and convalescent COVID-19 samples. Nucleic acid was either cDNA or gDNA, and it came from T cells, B-cell-depleted T cells, or PBMCs.

Seattle patient enrollment occurred during active infection, with longitudinal follow-up thereafter. The V and J ends lost 0 bases and 10 bases, in that order; junction bases with no gene match: 3. Germline CDR1 and CDR2: SGHTA and FQGTGA. The CDR3 runs to 13 residues. In the authors' methods: Amplification with reference gene primers provided the estimates of nucleated cell counts. Method: immunoSEQ multiplex PCR; TCRdb's copy keeps in-frame clones and lacks some. That table gives V, J and clone size, and the DNA gave D and trimming. The sample gives 310,000 or so clones, approximately 90% of which show up once; 2.2% is in the top ten.

Material for sequencing was peripheral blood. This receptor was obtained from a woman aged 25 to 39 with COVID-19, enrolled during active disease. The V gene is TRBV7-3, the J gene TRBJ2-1, with 7 bases lining up with TRBD1. CDR3 nucleotide sequence: TGTGCCAGCAGCTTAACAGGGGGCGTAGAGCAGTTCTTC. It encodes CASSLTGGVEQFF.